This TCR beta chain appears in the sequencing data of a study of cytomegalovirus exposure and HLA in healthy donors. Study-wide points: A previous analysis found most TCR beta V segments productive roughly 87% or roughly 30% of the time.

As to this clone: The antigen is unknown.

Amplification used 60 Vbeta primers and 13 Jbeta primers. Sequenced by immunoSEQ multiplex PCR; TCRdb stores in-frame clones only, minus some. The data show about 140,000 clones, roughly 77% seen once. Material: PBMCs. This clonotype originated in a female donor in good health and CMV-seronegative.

CDR3 in amino acids: CATSSRRGRDYGYTF. In nucleotides, the CDR3 is TGTGCCACCAGCTCCAGAAGGGGGCGAGACTATGGCTACACCTTC. This sequence joins TRBV15 and TRBJ1-2; 7 positions agree with TRBD1. V lost 5 bases, J lost 3 bases, and 9 bases stayed unmatched. Germline CDR1 is LNHNV and CDR2 is YYDKDF (reference sequence). CDR3 length: 15 residues.